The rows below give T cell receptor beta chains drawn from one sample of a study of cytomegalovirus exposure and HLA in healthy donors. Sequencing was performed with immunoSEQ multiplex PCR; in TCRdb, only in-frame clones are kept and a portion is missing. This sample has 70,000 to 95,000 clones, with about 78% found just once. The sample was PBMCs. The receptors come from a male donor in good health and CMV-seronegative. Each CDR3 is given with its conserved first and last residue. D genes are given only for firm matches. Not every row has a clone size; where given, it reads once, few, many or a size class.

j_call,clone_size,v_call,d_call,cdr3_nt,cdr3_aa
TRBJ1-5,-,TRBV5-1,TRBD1,TGCGCCAGCAGCTTGTTGGGGACAGACAATCAGCCCCAGCATTTT,CASSLLGTDNQPQHF
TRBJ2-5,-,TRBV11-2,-,TGTGCCAACAGCTTAGGGGTAGCGGTGATCCAAGAGACCCAGTACTTC,CANSLGVAVIQETQYF
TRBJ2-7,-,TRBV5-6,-,TGTGCCAGCAGCTTGGGCGTTTTCTACGAGCAGTACTTC,CASSLGVFYEQYF
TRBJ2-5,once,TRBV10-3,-,TGTGCCATCAGTGAAGCCCAAGAGACCCAGTACTTC,CAISEAQETQYF
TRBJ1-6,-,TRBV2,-,TGTGCCAGCGCTGCTCGATCGAGGGATTCACCCCTCCACTTT,CASAARSRDSPLHF
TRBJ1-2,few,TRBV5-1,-,TGCGCCAGCAGCTGGGACACTGGCTATGGCTACACCTTC,CASSWDTGYGYTF
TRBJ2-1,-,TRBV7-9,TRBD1,TGTGCCAGCAGCGCATGGACAGGGCTGGAGCAGTTCTTC,CASSAWTGLEQFF
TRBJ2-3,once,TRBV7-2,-,TGTGCCAGCAGCTTAGACCCGAGCAGCACAGATACGCAGTATTTT,CASSLDPSSTDTQYF
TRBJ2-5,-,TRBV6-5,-,TGTGCCAGCAGTCCGACAGCTCAAGAGACCCAGTACTTC,CASSPTAQETQYF
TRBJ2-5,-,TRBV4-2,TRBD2,TGTGCCAGCAGCCAGGAGGGGCTAGCGGGGGAGACCCAGTACTTC,CASSQEGLAGETQYF
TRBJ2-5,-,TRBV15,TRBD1,TGTGCCACCAGCAGGGACAGGGGAAGCGGGACCCAGTACTTC,CATSRDRGSGTQYF
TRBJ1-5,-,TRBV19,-,TGTGCCAGCTCCGACAGGCGGAATAGCAATCAGCCCCAGCATTTT,CASSDRRNSNQPQHF
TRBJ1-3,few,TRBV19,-,TGTGCCAGTCAATACAGCTCTGGAAACACCATATATTTT,CASQYSSGNTIYF
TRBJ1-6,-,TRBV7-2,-,TGTGCCAGCAGCTTAGCAGGTAGCCGATCACCCCTCCACTTT,CASSLAGSRSPLHF
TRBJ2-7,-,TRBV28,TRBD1,TGTGCCAGCAGGGGGACAGGGAGCTCCTACGAGCAGTACTTC,CASRGTGSSYEQYF
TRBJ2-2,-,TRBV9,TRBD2,TGTGCCAGCAGCGTAGAAGAACTAGCGGGAGCCTACGGGGAGCTGTTTTTT,CASSVEELAGAYGELFF
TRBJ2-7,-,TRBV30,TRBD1,TGTGCCTGGAGTGGTGGGGACAGGCTATCCTACGAGCAGTACTTC,CAWSGGDRLSYEQYF
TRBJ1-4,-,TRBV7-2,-,TGTGCCAGCAGCCCCTTCGGGGGTAATAATGAAAAACTGTTTTTT,CASSPFGGNNEKLFF
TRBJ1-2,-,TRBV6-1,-,TGTGCCAGCAGTGAAGCCGGTTACAGAGTCTATGGCTACACCTTC,CASSEAGYRVYGYTF
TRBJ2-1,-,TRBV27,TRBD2,TGTGCCAGCAATCCGGGACTAGCGGGAGCTGGTGAGCAGTTCTTC,CASNPGLAGAGEQFF
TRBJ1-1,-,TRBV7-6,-,TGTGCCAGCAGCTTACGGGTCGGTAACACTGAAGCTTTCTTT,CASSLRVGNTEAFF
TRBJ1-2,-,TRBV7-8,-,TGTGCCAGCAGCTTAACAGGGCCCGGCGGCTACACCTTC,CASSLTGPGGYTF
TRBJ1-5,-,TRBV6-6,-,TGTGCCAGCAGTAACAGGGCGAATAGCAATCAGCCCCAGCATTTT,CASSNRANSNQPQHF
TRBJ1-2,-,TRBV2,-,TGTGCCAGCAGGAACGAGGCAGAAAACTATGGCTACACCTTC,CASRNEAENYGYTF
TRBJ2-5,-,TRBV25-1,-,TGTGCCAGCAGTGCGCAGGGCGAGACCCAGTACTTC,CASSAQGETQYF
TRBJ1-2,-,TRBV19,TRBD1,TGTGCCAGTAGAAGGGACAGTCCCCCTTATGGCTACACCTTC,CASRRDSPPYGYTF
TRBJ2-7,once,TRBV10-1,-,TGCGCCAGCAGTGAGTCTCCGGGACTGCGAACCTACGAGCAGTACTTC,CASSESPGLRTYEQYF
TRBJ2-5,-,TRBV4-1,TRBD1,TGCGCCAGCAGCCAAGATCCCGGGACAGGGACACAAGAGACCCAGTACTTC,CASSQDPGTGTQETQYF
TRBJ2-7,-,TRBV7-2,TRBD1,TGTGCCAGCAGCTTAGACAGGGGGCGGGAGCAGTACTTC,CASSLDRGREQYF
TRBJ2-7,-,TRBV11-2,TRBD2,TGTGCCAGCAGCCGGACGATGCGGGAGGGCGAGCAGTACTTC,CASSRTMREGEQYF
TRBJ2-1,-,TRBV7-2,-,TGTGCCAGCAGCTTACAGCGGCTCTCCATGAATGAGCAGTTCTTC,CASSLQRLSMNEQFF
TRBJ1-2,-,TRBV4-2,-,TGTGCCAGCAGCCAACGTGGCGGGGCCGTCGATGGCTACACCTTC,CASSQRGGAVDGYTF
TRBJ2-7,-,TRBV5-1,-,TGCGCCAGCAGCTTCACAGGGCCGACCTACGAGCAGTACTTC,CASSFTGPTYEQYF
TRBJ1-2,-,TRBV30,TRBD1,TGTGCCTGGAGAGAACCGGGACAGGGGCGGGTTGGCTACACCTTC,CAWREPGQGRVGYTF
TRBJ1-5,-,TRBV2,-,TGTGCCAGCAGTGAGGAGGGGAACCAGCCCCAGAATTTT,CASSEEGNQPQNF
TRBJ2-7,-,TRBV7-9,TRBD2,TGTGCCAGCAGCGCTTACGGGGGGAACTACGAGCAGTACTTC,CASSAYGGNYEQYF
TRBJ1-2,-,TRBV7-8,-,TGTGCCAGCAGCGTCGGTAGGAGACTTAACTATGGCTACACCTTC,CASSVGRRLNYGYTF
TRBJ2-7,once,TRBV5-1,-,TGCGCCAGCAGCTTCGACAGGACCTACGAGCAGTACTTC,CASSFDRTYEQYF
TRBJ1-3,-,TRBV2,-,TGTGCCAGCAGTACAGGGTTTGCTGCGGACACCATATATTTT,CASSTGFAADTIYF
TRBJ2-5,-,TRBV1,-,TGCACCAGCAGCCAAGAATGCACTAGCGGGGGCCCTACGATGGGGGAGACCCAGTACTTC,CTSSQECTSGGPTMGETQYF
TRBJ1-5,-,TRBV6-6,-,TGTGCCAGCAGCCAGGGATGGGGTCAGCCCCAGCATTTT,CASSQGWGQPQHF
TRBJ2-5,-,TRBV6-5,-,TGTGCCAGCCAGGGTTTCGGGACCCAGTACTTC,CASQGFGTQYF
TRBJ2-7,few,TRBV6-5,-,TGTGCCAGCAGTTACGGCAGGGCGATCAGCGAGCAGTACTTC,CASSYGRAISEQYF
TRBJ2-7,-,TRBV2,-,TGTGCCAGTCTTAAGAGCTCCTACGAGCAGTACTTC,CASLKSSYEQYF
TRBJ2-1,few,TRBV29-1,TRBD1,TGCAGCGCCGGGACAGGGGATGAGCAGTTCTTC,CSAGTGDEQFF
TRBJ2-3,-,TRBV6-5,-,TGTGCCAGCAGTTACTCGATCGACAGTGTCACGGATACGCAGTATTTT,CASSYSIDSVTDTQYF
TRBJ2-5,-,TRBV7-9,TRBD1,TGTGCCAGCAGCTTAGCACTGGGACAGGACCTAGAGACCCAGTACTTC,CASSLALGQDLETQYF
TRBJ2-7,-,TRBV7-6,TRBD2,TGTGCCAGCAGCTTCAGCGGGACCTCCTACGAGCAGTACTTC,CASSFSGTSYEQYF
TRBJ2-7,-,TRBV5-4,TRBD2,TGTGCCAGCAGCTTGGGTCCAGCGGGAGCCTACGAGCAGTACTTC,CASSLGPAGAYEQYF
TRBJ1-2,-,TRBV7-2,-,TGTGCCAGCAGCTTAGCATGGGATTTCCCGGAGGGCTACCCCTTC,CASSLAWDFPEGYPF